One and the same sample provided the 20 T cell receptor beta chains below, sequenced in a study of T cells expressing NK-cell markers. TCRdb re-analyzed the 5' RACE reads; it lists each CDR3 protein once, without DNA. Its table records 140,000 to 150,000 distinct CDR3 sequences. The sequenced sample consisted of blood T cells: a sorted CD56 or NKG2C T cell subset, CD4+ or CD8+ T cells, or bulk PBMC T cells (not recorded which). These receptor sequences come from a young man in good health.

The chain couples TRBV4-3 to TRBJ2-1. The CDR3 length is 17 residues. Germline CDR1 reads LGHNA; CDR2 reads YSLEER. CDR3 amino acids: CASSQDEEGAYYNEQFF.

The chain uses TRBV20-1 and TRBJ2-3; TCRdb's D call of TRBD2 is untestable without DNA. Germline CDR1 DFQATT, CDR2 SNEGSKA (reference sequence). The CDR3 has 16 residues. The CDR3 loop is CSAPAVSGWGPDTQYF.

This chain links TRBV7-2 with TRBJ1-5; TCRdb's D call, TRBD1, is unchecked because there is no DNA. Germline V gives CDR1 SGHTA, CDR2 FQGNSA. The CDR3 extends over 16 amino acids. The CDR3: CASSLHGRRSNQPQHF.

The gene calls are TRBV7-8 and TRBJ2-3; lacking DNA, the TRBD1 call made by TCRdb goes unchecked. This CDR3 comprises 15 residues. The V gene's germline CDR1 is SGHVS and CDR2 FQNEAQ. CDR3 residues: CASSLSDSPPDTQYF. Combining the CDR3 with reference TRBV7-8 and TRBJ2-3 gives the whole variable domain GAGVSQSPRYKVAKRGQDVALRCDPISGHVSLFWYQQALGQGPEFLTYFQNEAQLDKSGLPSDRFFAERPEGSVSTLKIQRTQQEDSAVYLCASSLSDSPPDTQYFGPGTRLTVL.

This sequence joins TRBV6-2 or TRBV6-3 and TRBJ1-4; TCRdb gives TRBD1 as the D gene, but with no DNA this cannot be confirmed. This CDR3 contains 15 residues. CDR1 MNHEY and CDR2 SVGEGT come from the germline V gene. The CDR3 here is CASTGQSATNEKLFF.

The rearrangement joins TRBV12-3 or TRBV12-4 to TRBJ2-3; TCRdb's D call, TRBD1, is unchecked because there is no DNA. CDR3 length: 16 amino acids. The CDR3: CASSYSTGPLGDTQYF.

The chain's CDR3 is CASSLESGGNYYGYTF. The V and J genes are TRBV5-1 and TRBJ1-2; TCRdb names TRBD1, which stays unverified in the absence of DNA. The CDR3 runs to 16 residues. In germline, CDR1 is SGHRS, CDR2 YFSETQ.

This rearrangement joins TRBV3-1 to TRBJ2-5; TCRdb selects TRBD2, and the lack of DNA leaves this call unchecked. The CDR3 covers 16 residues. From germline, CDR1 is LGHDT and CDR2 YNNKEL (reference sequence). The chain's CDR3 is CASSQELAGEWETQYF.

The CDR3 loop is CASSLTGREQYF. This chain connects TRBV27 to TRBJ2-7; TCRdb selects TRBD1, and the lack of DNA leaves this call unchecked. Germline values: CDR1 MNHEY, CDR2 SMNVEV (reference sequence). The CDR3 length is 12 residues.

The chain employs TRBV5-1 and TRBJ2-2; TCRdb calls TRBD1, which cannot be checked without DNA. CDR1 is SGHRS and CDR2 is YFSETQ in the germline V gene. The CDR3 has 16 amino acids. CDR3 region: CASSLAGTGNTGELFF. Full variable domain (missing parts from reference TRBV5-1 and TRBJ2-2): KAGVTQTPRYLIKTRGQQVTLSCSPISGHRSVSWYQQTPGQGLQFLFEYFSETQRNKGNFPGRFSGRQFSNSRSEMNVSTLELGDSALYLCASSLAGTGNTGELFFGEGSRLTVL.

The chain combines TRBV12-3 or TRBV12-4 with TRBJ2-5; TCRdb's D gene call, TRBD2, goes unchecked for lack of DNA. The CDR3 totals 12 residues. The chain's CDR3 is CASSPAGGTQYF.

J is TRBJ1-3 and V is TRBV7-2. There are 15 residues in the CDR3. The germline V gene encodes CDR1 SGHTA and CDR2 FQGNSA. CDR3 sequence: CASSLGINRGHTIYF.

V gene TRBV19 combines with J gene TRBJ2-7; TCRdb's assignment of TRBD1 cannot be checked, as there is no DNA. The CDR3 totals 15 residues. Germline V gives CDR1 LNHDA, CDR2 SQIVND (reference sequence). The CDR3: CASSIEEGVSDEQYF.

The rearrangement joins TRBV25-1 to TRBJ2-5; there is no DNA to check the TCRdb D call of TRBD2. This CDR3 spans 14 amino acids. From germline, CDR1 is MGHDK and CDR2 SYGVNS. CDR3 residues: CASSVQAGFETQYF. Full variable domain (outside the CDR3, taken from reference TRBV25-1 and TRBJ2-5): EADIYQTPRYLVIGTGKKITLECSQTMGHDKMYWYQQDPGMELHLIHYSYGVNSTEKGDLSSESTVSRIRTEHFPLTLESARPSHTSQYLCASSVQAGFETQYFGPGTRLLVL.

The chain links TRBV5-1 to TRBJ2-5; the D call of TRBD1 rests on TCRdb alone, since no DNA is present to check it. Germline values: CDR1 SGHRS, CDR2 YFSETQ. This CDR3 has 17 residues. CDR3 sequence reads: CASSRPGQGSPIETQYF.

V usage is TRBV7-9 and J usage is TRBJ2-1. Germline lookup yields CDR1 SEHNR and CDR2 FQNEAQ (reference sequence). This CDR3 has 14 residues. This chain's CDR3 is CASSLATLGVEQFF. Filled out from reference TRBV7-9 and TRBJ2-1, the complete variable domain reads DTGVSQNPRHKITKRGQNVTFRCDPISEHNRLYWYRQTLGQGPEFLTYFQNEAQLEKSRLLSDRFSAERPKGSFSTLEIQRTEQGDSAMYLCASSLATLGVEQFFGPGTRLTVL.

The chain combines TRBV6-2 or TRBV6-3 with TRBJ2-1; TCRdb's D call, TRBD2, is unchecked because there is no DNA. The CDR3 extends over 16 amino acids. From germline, CDR1 is MNHEY and CDR2 SVGEGT. The CDR3 sequence: CASSSLAGGPINEQFF.

The V and J genes are TRBV9 and TRBJ2-7. The CDR3 consists of 14 residues. In germline, CDR1 is SGDLS, CDR2 YYNGEE. The CDR3 loop reads CASSVSGSTDEQYF.

V is TRBV5-4 and J is TRBJ1-1; TCRdb's assignment of TRBD1 cannot be checked, as there is no DNA. The germline gives CDR1 SGHNT, CDR2 YYREEE (reference sequence). This CDR3 comprises 14 residues. The CDR3 loop reads CASRGQEVNTEAFF.

The chain is built from TRBV2 and TRBJ1-4; the TCRdb D gene call, TRBD1, has no DNA to confirm it. Germline V CDR1 and CDR2: SNHLY, FYNNEI. This CDR3 region has 15 residues. This CDR3 is CASLYGQTTNEKLFF.